This T cell receptor beta chain was retrieved from a study of PD-1 blockade in classical Hodgkin lymphoma. Looking at the study overall: Patients were infused with nivolumab 3 mg/kg every 2 weeks. Study results and caveats: Underlying causes for the observed repertoire differences were not defined, possibly disease activity or prior therapy. CD4+ TCR diversity, unlike CD8+, climbed significantly by C4D1. Baseline TCR diversity was reportedly lower in newly diagnosed patients than healthy donors.

After autologous stem cell transplantation all patients relapsed, and prior brentuximab vedotin exposure differed between cohorts. Regarding this clone: Its antigen remains unidentified.

The repertoire was sequenced with immunoSEQ multiplex PCR; TCRdb's copy has only in-frame clones and lacks some. The sample contains 22,000 or so clones, around 80% of which appear only once. The V and J ends lost 4 bases and 6 bases, in that order; junction bases with no gene match: 10. Germline lookup yields CDR1 SGDLS and CDR2 YYNGEE. The CDR3 has 16 residues. This chain links TRBV9 with TRBJ2-3; 11 bases match TRBD2. The receptor comes from a human donor with classical Hodgkin lymphoma. The source material was peripheral blood mononuclear cells (PBMCs), sampled before the second cycle of nivolumab. The CDR3 nucleotides are TGTGCCAGCAGCCCCGAGGGACTAGCGGAGTTTGATACGCAGTATTTT. It yields the protein CASSPEGLAEFDTQYF.